One and the same sample provided the 28 T cell receptor beta chains below, sequenced in a study of T cell responses to AZD1222 COVID-19 vaccine. TCRdb keeps only in-frame clones here, not all; method: immunoSEQ multiplex PCR. The sample yields 85,000 to 90,000 clones, under 95% seen once. Sequenced material: peripheral blood, taken on day 0 of MenACWY control vaccination. These receptors all stem from an adult in good health.

The chain joins TRBV5-1 to TRBJ1-1; D is possibly TRBD1 (5 bases). This CDR3 comprises 14 residues. V lost 4 bases and J 0 bases, leaving 10 bases between the germline ends. CDR1 and CDR2 (germline): SGHRS, YFSETQ. CDR3 amino acids: CASSPDSMNTEAFF. In nucleotides, the CDR3 is TGCGCCAGCAGCCCAGACAGCATGAACACTGAAGCTTTCTTT.

The chain employs TRBV10-2 and TRBJ1-2, with 9 positions matching TRBD1. V dropped 0 bases and J dropped 0; count of bases not matched to a gene: 8. The CDR3 runs to 18 residues. CDR1 and CDR2 from the germline V gene are WSHSY and SAAADI. CDR3 sequence: CASSESWTGDSANYGYTF. CDR3 coding DNA: TGCGCCAGCAGTGAGTCGTGGACAGGGGATTCGGCTAACTATGGCTACACCTTC.

The chain is built from TRBV14 and TRBJ1-6; 11 positions match TRBD1. This CDR3 spans 15 amino acids. Unmatched junction bases numbered 3, after V lost 4 bases and J lost 7 bases. CDR1 and CDR2 from the germline V gene are SGHDN and FVKESK. For the CDR3, the DNA is TGTGCCAGCAGCCTACGGACAGGGGGCAATTCACCCCTCCACTTT. This codes for CASSLRTGGNSPLHF.

The chain recombines TRBV2 with TRBJ1-5, with TRBD1 matching over 7 bases. The CDR3 runs 13 residues. Per the germline V gene, CDR1 is SNHLY and CDR2 is FYNNEI. V was clipped by 6 bases and J by 5 bases; unmatched bases: 4. CDR3 sequence: CASSPGGDQPQHF. CDR3 DNA sequence: TGTGCCAGCAGCCCAGGGGGGGATCAGCCCCAGCATTTT.

A remark on this clone: This sample includes further DNA sequences coding for the same CDR3. This sequence joins TRBV3-1 (or the pseudogene TRBV3-2) and TRBJ2-5; 7 nucleotides align to TRBD2. Trimming at V came to 8 bases and at J to 3 bases, leaving 3 bases not matched to a gene. Germline V gene sequence: CDR1 LGHDT, CDR2 YNNKEL (reference sequence). The CDR3 runs 12 residues. CDR3 nucleotide sequence: TGTGCCAGCTCCCGGGGGGAAGAGACCCAGTACTTC. It is translated as CASSRGEETQYF.

The genes are TRBV28 and TRBJ1-2; the match to TRBD1 covers 8 bases. This CDR3 has 15 amino acids. CDR1 and CDR2 from the germline V gene are MDHEN and SYDVKM. The V and J ends lost 4 bases and 8 bases, in that order; junction bases with no gene match: 12. CDR3 sequence (DNA): TGTGCCAGCAGTTCACCGGGACAGGCCCCTAACGGCTACACCTTC. This encodes CASSSPGQAPNGYTF.

The chain recombines TRBV6-5 with TRBJ2-5; D possibly corresponds to TRBD2 (6 bases). Trimming took off 6 bases at V and 5 bases at J, with 16 bases between the two ends. CDR3 length: 14 amino acids. The V gene's germline CDR1 is MNHEY and CDR2 SVGAGI. The CDR3 region is CASSRVAGRETQYF. The CDR3 coding sequence is TGTGCCAGCAGCCGAGTCGCGGGGAGGGAGACCCAGTACTTC.

The chain employs TRBV6-2 or TRBV6-3 and TRBJ2-1; 9 bases agree with TRBD2. The CDR3 sequence is 16 residues long. CDR1 is MNHEY, CDR2 SVGEGT, per germline. J lost 5 bases, V lost 2 bases, and 7 bases had no gene match. This CDR3 reads CASSYPASGVNNEQFF. Written as DNA, the CDR3 is TGTGCCAGCAGTTACCCGGCTAGCGGGGTGAACAATGAGCAGTTCTTC.

The rearrangement joins TRBV28 to TRBJ1-1, with no clear D. This CDR3 spans 12 amino acids. V was shortened by 6 bases and J by 7 bases, with 12 bases between the two germline ends. Germline CDR1 and CDR2: MDHEN and SYDVKM. CDR3 loop: CASSSQRIEAFF. The CDR3 nucleotides read TGTGCCAGCAGCTCACAGCGGATTGAAGCTTTCTTT.

The chain uses TRBV28 and TRBJ2-5; TRBD1 matches at 8 bases. V lost 6 bases, J lost 6 bases, and 15 bases stayed unmatched. The CDR3 loop spans 16 amino acids. Per the germline V gene, CDR1 is MDHEN and CDR2 is SYDVKM. CDR3 sequence (DNA): TGTGCCAGCAGCTCCACCGACAGGGGCCCTCAGCAGACCCAGTACTTC. Translating gives CASSSTDRGPQQTQYF.

CDR3 protein: CASSPGTGWEKLFF. The CDR3 region has the DNA TGTGCCAGCAGCCCCGGGACAGGGTGGGAAAAACTGTTTTTT. The chain couples TRBV5-8 to TRBJ1-4, with 9 bases fitting TRBD1. Germline V gene lookup returns CDR1 SGHTS and CDR2 YDEGEE. Unmatched junction bases numbered 6, after V lost 4 bases and J lost 8 bases. The CDR3 spans 14 residues.

This sequence joins TRBV13 and TRBJ2-4; TRBD1 matches at 9 bases. This CDR3 spans 16 amino acids. Trimming removed 4 bases from V and 5 bases from J; junction bases left unmatched: 9. Germline CDR1 and CDR2: PRHDT and FYEKMQ (reference sequence). The CDR3 DNA sequence: TGTGCCAGCAGCTCCGAAACAGGGGGCGAGGAAAACATTCAGTACTTC. Protein sequence: CASSSETGGEENIQYF.

The chain joins TRBV6-5 to TRBJ1-1; D unresolved. V was cut by 6 bases and J by 7 bases, with 21 bases left in between. This CDR3 is built from 15 residues. Germline CDR1 and CDR2: MNHEY and SVGAGI. The CDR3 DNA reads as TGTGCCAGCAGGGCAAGCGCCTCGGCAGCCTTTGAAGCTTTCTTT. This gives the protein CASRASASAAFEAFF.

This chain connects TRBV12-3 or TRBV12-4 to TRBJ1-2, with D possibly matching TRBD1 (5 bases). The CDR3 is made up of 13 amino acids. The ends were cut back, 2 bases at V and 4 bases at J, with 8 bases in the middle. CDR3 region: CASSLRQLYGYTF. In DNA form, the CDR3 reads TGTGCCAGCAGTTTAAGACAGCTCTATGGCTACACCTTC.

This chain connects TRBV14 to TRBJ2-3, with D hard to call. Germline CDR1 and CDR2: SGHDN and FVKESK. The CDR3 contains 15 residues. The V end was cut by 1 base, the J end by 0 bases, with 8 bases between. This CDR3 reads CASSQVSTSTDTQYF. The CDR3 DNA reads TGTGCCAGCAGCCAAGTTTCTACCAGCACAGATACGCAGTATTTT. The full variable domain, completed using reference TRBV14 and TRBJ2-3, is EAGVTQFPSHSVIEKGQTVTLRCDPISGHDNLYWYRRVMGKEIKFLLHFVKESKQDESGMPNNRFLAERTGGTYSTLKVQPAELEDSGVYFCASSQVSTSTDTQYFGPGTRLTVL.

The chain carries TRBV19 and TRBJ2-3; 13 positions agree with TRBD2. The CDR3 totals 19 residues. Germline CDR1 LNHDA, CDR2 SQIVND (reference sequence). The V and J ends lost 4 bases and 3 bases, in that order; junction bases with no gene match: 13. The CDR3, as DNA: TGTGCCAGTAGTACGTCAGGGAGTGGACTAGCGGGGGCGACAGATACGCAGTATTTT. This codes for CASSTSGSGLAGATDTQYF.

The V gene is TRBV28, the J gene TRBJ2-1, with D hard to call. The germline V gene has CDR1 MDHEN and CDR2 SYDVKM. This CDR3 is 11 amino acids long. The V and J ends lost 5 bases and 6 bases respectively, with 5 bases between them. CDR3 sequence (DNA): TGTGCCAGCAGTCCCCGCAATGAGCAGTTCTTC. Its translation: CASSPRNEQFF.

The chain uses TRBV28 and TRBJ1-5; 7 bases are a match to TRBD1. CDR1 is MDHEN, CDR2 SYDVKM, per germline. After removal of 8 bases from V and 3 bases from J, the junction contained 19 bases not matched to a gene. The CDR3 runs to 18 residues. The CDR3 region is CASGVDPRRQGHNQPQHF. In nucleotides, the CDR3 is TGTGCCAGCGGAGTTGACCCGCGGCGACAGGGTCACAATCAGCCCCAGCATTTT.

V gene TRBV5-1 combines with J gene TRBJ1-2; tentative D call: TRBD1 (5 bases). Germline CDR1 is SGHRS and CDR2 is YFSETQ. CDR3 length: 13 amino acids. V lost 0 bases and J 3 bases, leaving 6 bases between the germline ends. CDR3 sequence: CASSLGQYYGYTF. The CDR3 bases are TGCGCCAGCAGCTTGGGACAGTACTATGGCTACACCTTC.

The chain recombines TRBV19 with TRBJ1-5; the match to TRBD1 covers 7 bases. V lost 5 bases to trimming and J lost 0 bases; unmatched junction nucleotides: 10. Germline V gene sequence: CDR1 LNHDA, CDR2 SQIVND (reference sequence). The CDR3 is 17 residues long. The CDR3 protein is CASSEAQGLYSNQPQHF. The CDR3 DNA sequence: TGTGCCAGTAGTGAGGCACAGGGGTTGTATAGCAATCAGCCCCAGCATTTT.

The sample holds one count of this clone. DNA for the CDR3: TGTGCCAGCAGTTACTCCTGGGACAGGGGGACCGGGGAGCTGTTTTTT. Residues: CASSYSWDRGTGELFF. The chain combines TRBV6-5 with TRBJ2-2, with 11 bases matching TRBD1. V gave up 0 bases and J gave up 5 bases; unmatched junction bases: 2. The germline gives CDR1 MNHEY, CDR2 SVGAGI. CDR3 length: 16 amino acids.

The chain is built from TRBV28 and TRBJ1-1; possible D gene TRBD1, 6 bases. CDR1 MDHEN and CDR2 SYDVKM come from the germline V gene. The V gene lost 2 bases and the J gene lost 9 bases, with 10 bases spanning the gap. CDR3 length: 12 amino acids. For the CDR3, the DNA is TGTGCCAGCAGTTTAGGGGGCCGGAAAGCTTTCTTT. It encodes CASSLGGRKAFF.

The J gene is TRBJ1-2, the V gene TRBV28; 11 bases are a match to TRBD1. Germline lookup yields CDR1 MDHEN and CDR2 SYDVKM. This CDR3 spans 14 amino acids. Written as DNA, the CDR3 is TGTGCGGCGCTCCAGGGACAGGGGGATTATGGCTACACCTTC. Protein sequence: CAALQGQGDYGYTF.

This clone is a singleton in its sample. V usage is TRBV6-5 and J usage is TRBJ2-5; tentatively, D is TRBD2 (6 bases). Trimming took off 2 bases at V and 4 bases at J, with 8 bases between the two ends. Germline lookup yields CDR1 MNHEY and CDR2 SVGAGI. The CDR3 extends over 13 amino acids. The CDR3, as DNA: TGTGCCAGCAGTTACATGGGGGGAGAGACCCAGTACTTC. The encoded protein is CASSYMGGETQYF.

The chain employs TRBV19 and TRBJ1-5; the D gene is possibly TRBD1 (5 bases). The CDR3 length is 15 residues. V was pared by 4 bases and J by 7 bases, with 17 bases between. Germline-derived CDR1 and CDR2 are LNHDA and SQIVND (reference sequence). In DNA form, the CDR3 reads TGTGCCAGTAGTAAAACATCACCAAAGGGGCAGCCCCAGCATTTT. Amino acids: CASSKTSPKGQPQHF. Full variable domain (outside the CDR3, taken from reference TRBV19 and TRBJ1-5): DGGITQSPKYLFRKEGQNVTLSCEQNLNHDAMYWYRQDPGQGLRLIYYSQIVNDFQKGDIAEGYSVSREKKESFPLTVTSAQKNPTAFYLCASSKTSPKGQPQHFGDGTRLSIL.

This sequence joins TRBV6-5 and TRBJ2-1; 10 nucleotides match TRBD1. The CDR3 consists of 15 residues. V trimming: 6 bases; J trimming: 7 bases; junction bases outside the gene matches: 9. CDR1 and CDR2 from the germline V gene are MNHEY and SVGAGI. The CDR3 spells CASSSGQGVGNEQFF. Here the CDR3 DNA reads TGTGCCAGCAGCTCTGGACAGGGGGTAGGGAATGAGCAGTTCTTC.

V is TRBV24-1 and J is TRBJ2-3, with TRBD2 identical over 11 bases. This CDR3 comprises 17 residues. With V trimmed by 3 bases and J by 0 bases, 4 bases remained unmatched. CDR1 is KGHDR and CDR2 is SFDVKD in the germline V gene. This CDR3 reads CATSDDIAGGSTDTQYF. CDR3 nucleotides: TGTGCCACCAGTGATGATATAGCGGGAGGGAGCACAGATACGCAGTATTTT.

V usage is TRBV28 and J usage is TRBJ2-7; D possibly corresponds to TRBD1 (6 bases). Germline V CDR1 and CDR2: MDHEN, SYDVKM. The CDR3 covers 13 residues. V was trimmed by 7 bases and J by 2 bases, leaving 12 bases between them. CDR3: CASILTGTYEQYF. In nucleotides, the CDR3 is TGTGCCAGCATCTTGACAGGAACCTACGAGCAGTACTTC.